Following are 19 T cell receptor beta chains from one sample sequenced in a study of vaccination and CD4 T cells after COVID-19. Treatment noted: roughly 10-day PBMC culture with coronavirus spike peptide pools or control peptides (ViraFEST assay). These receptors have no known antigen. Sequencing of cultured CD4+ T cell DNA used the Oncomine TCR Beta short-read assay. TCRdb redid the calling of the PCR reads with MiXCR, one entry per CDR3 protein. The repertoire holds approximately 11,000 distinct CDR3 sequences, over 55% seen once, with roughly 25% in the top ten. The source material was CD4+ T cells from blood, cultured in vitro. These receptors all stem from a human donor who had recovered from COVID-19.

The V call is TRBV5-4, the J call TRBJ2-1; 7 nucleotides align to TRBD1. The trim removed 0 bases at V and 0 bases at J, leaving 0 bases unmatched. Per the germline V gene, CDR1 is SGHNT and CDR2 is YYREEE (reference sequence). The CDR3 spans 15 residues. The CDR3 loop is CASSLGDSSYNEQFF. The CDR3 region has the DNA TGTGCCAGCAGCTTGGGGGACAGCTCCTACAATGAGCAGTTCTTC.

The J gene is TRBJ1-5, the V gene TRBV5-5; D unresolved. This CDR3 is 13 amino acids long. V dropped 4 bases and J dropped 7 bases, with 12 bases sitting between them. Germline CDR1 SGHKS, CDR2 YYEKEE (reference sequence). The DNA for the CDR3 is TGTGCCAGCAGCGCAGAGAGGTGGCAGCCCCAGCATTTT. Translating it yields CASSAERWQPQHF.

This clonotype has only a few counts. CDR3 sequence: CSASSRGTGASGYTF. In nucleotides, the CDR3 is TGCAGTGCTAGTAGTAGGGGGACAGGGGCCTCGGGCTACACCTTC. The genes are TRBV20-1 and TRBJ1-2; 10 nucleotides match TRBD1. This CDR3 comprises 15 residues. V dropped 3 bases and J dropped 8; count of bases not matched to a gene: 12. Germline CDR1 is DFQATT and CDR2 is SNEGSKA (reference sequence).

The V call is TRBV6-1, the J call TRBJ2-1; TRBD1 aligns across 7 bases. Judging by the DNA end, TRBJ2-7 fits better; the J call may be wrong. The germline V gene has CDR1 MNHNS and CDR2 SASEGT. This CDR3 contains 16 residues. CDR3 sequence (DNA): TGTGCCAGCAGTGGGACAGGATTAATCCTGTTCTACGAGCAGTACTTC. Protein sequence: CASSGTGLILFYEQYF.

This clonotype was picked up a small number of times. This sequence joins TRBV20-1 and TRBJ2-3, with 8 bases lining up with TRBD2. Germline V CDR1 and CDR2: DFQATT, SNEGSKA (reference sequence). The CDR3 contains 14 residues. J was trimmed by 4 bases and V by 6 bases; bases with no gene match: 9. CDR3 loop: CSAVGLVGSDTQYF. CDR3 bases: TGCAGTGCAGTGGGACTAGTGGGATCAGATACGCAGTATTTT.

This clonotype has a handful of counts. V usage is TRBV7-2 and J usage is TRBJ2-2; 8 nucleotides agree with TRBD2. CDR3 length: 15 amino acids. Germline assignment: CDR1 SGHTA and CDR2 FQGNSA. With V trimmed by 5 bases and J by 2 bases, 4 bases remained unmatched. The CDR3 region has the DNA TGTGCCAGCAGCATCCGGGGGGGTAACACCGGGGAGCTGTTTTTT. This gives the protein CASSIRGGNTGELFF.

The rearrangement joins TRBV20-1 to TRBJ2-3; D might be TRBD2 (5 bases). CDR1 and CDR2 (germline): DFQATT, SNEGSKA (reference sequence). The CDR3 is 14 amino acids. Trimming took off 6 bases at V and 0 bases at J, with 13 bases between the two ends. The CDR3: CSAKAEASTDTQYF. The CDR3 DNA reads as TGCAGTGCAAAAGCGGAGGCTAGCACAGATACGCAGTATTTT.

Written as DNA, the CDR3 is TGTGCCAGCACCCACTCACCCGGGACAGGGGGTGTGCAAGAGACCCAGTACTTC. Amino acid sequence: CASTHSPGTGGVQETQYF. The V gene is TRBV6-1, the J gene TRBJ2-5; 11 bases are shared with TRBD1. Trimming took 7 bases from V and 2 from J; bases not matched to a gene: 15. The germline CDR1 and CDR2 sequences are MNHNS and SASEGT. CDR3 size: 18 residues.

This clonotype was observed a few times. The chain employs TRBV20-1 and TRBJ1-5, with TRBD1 as a possible D gene (5 bases). Germline V gene data show CDR1 as DFQATT and CDR2 as SNEGSKA (reference sequence). This CDR3 is built from 14 residues. Between the trimmed V and J ends, which lost 5 bases and 6 bases, there was a span of 17 bases. CDR3 residues: CSAHESGNRQPQHF. CDR3 bases: TGCAGTGCTCATGAATCAGGGAATCGTCAGCCCCAGCATTTT.

This clonotype was picked up a small number of times. The rearrangement links TRBV6-2 or TRBV6-3 to TRBJ1-1; 8 bases fit TRBD1. Germline values: CDR1 MNHEY, CDR2 SVGEGT. The trim removed 6 bases at V and 1 base at J, leaving 7 bases unmatched. CDR3 length: 15 residues. CDR3 DNA: TGTGCCAGCAGGGGCAGGGGGCAAACGAACACTGAAGCTTTCTTT. Translating gives CASRGRGQTNTEAFF.

The gene calls are TRBV6-1 and TRBJ1-5; D not certain. Per the germline V gene, CDR1 is MNHNS and CDR2 is SASEGT. This CDR3 contains 13 residues. The germline V and J ends were trimmed by 2 bases and 6 bases, with 8 bases remaining between them. The CDR3 protein is CASSERESQPQHF. DNA for the CDR3: TGTGCCAGCAGTGAACGGGAGAGTCAGCCCCAGCATTTT.

CDR3 sequence reads: CSARDPYALPYEQYF. The DNA for the CDR3 is TGCAGTGCTAGAGATCCCTATGCTCTACCCTACGAGCAGTACTTC. The chain recombines TRBV20-1 with TRBJ2-7; the D is unclear. Trimming left V 0 bases short and J 2 bases short, with 14 bases between. Germline V lookup: CDR1 DFQATT, CDR2 SNEGSKA (reference sequence). The CDR3 is 15 amino acids.

The chain couples TRBV20-1 to TRBJ1-5; D might be TRBD1 (5 bases). Trimming pared 6 bases from V and 0 bases from J, leaving 12 bases between. The V gene's germline CDR1 is DFQATT and CDR2 SNEGSKA (reference sequence). This CDR3 is 14 amino acids long. CDR3 in DNA: TGCAGTGCGCCGGACACTTATAGCAATCAGCCCCAGCATTTT. This gives the protein CSAPDTYSNQPQHF.

In its sample, this clonotype was seen once. The rearrangement links TRBV19 to TRBJ1-5; 7 bases are shared with TRBD1. The CDR3 runs 12 residues. After removal of 9 bases from V and 3 bases from J, the junction contained 2 bases not matched to a gene. CDR1 and CDR2 from the germline V gene are LNHDA and SQIVND (reference sequence). The CDR3 here is CASRGVNQPQHF. CDR3 bases: TGTGCCAGCAGGGGGGTCAATCAGCCCCAGCATTTT.

The CDR3 spells CATSRGGGSDYGYTF. Written as DNA, the CDR3 is TGTGCCACCAGCAGGGGGGGAGGCAGCGACTATGGCTACACCTTC. The V call is TRBV15, the J call TRBJ1-2; TRBD1 is a possible D gene (5 bases). V was trimmed by 3 bases and J by 3 bases, leaving 14 bases between them. The CDR3 has 15 residues. Looked up from germline, CDR1 is LNHNV and CDR2 is YYDKDF (reference sequence).

The V and J genes are TRBV2 and TRBJ2-5; possibly TRBD1 for D (6 bases). V lost 3 bases, J lost 7 bases, and 12 bases lay in between. The CDR3 spans 13 residues. Germline CDR1 SNHLY, CDR2 FYNNEI. The CDR3 DNA reads as TGTGCCAGCAGTGATCAGGGGCCAGGGACCCAGTACTTC. It is translated as CASSDQGPGTQYF.

The J gene is TRBJ2-5, the V gene TRBV20-1, with TRBD1 matching 7 bases. V shed 4 bases, J shed 5 bases, and the junction held 7 bases outside the gene matches. From germline, CDR1 is DFQATT and CDR2 SNEGSKA (reference sequence). This CDR3 is 13 amino acids long. CDR3 in amino acids: CSATLTGRETQYF. The CDR3 region has the DNA TGCAGTGCTACGTTGACAGGGCGGGAGACCCAGTACTTC.

The V call is TRBV7-2, the J call TRBJ2-5, with D unresolved. V gave up 2 bases and J gave up 7 bases, with 17 bases separating them. This CDR3 has 15 residues. The V gene's germline CDR1 is SGHTA and CDR2 FQGNSA. This chain's CDR3 is CASSLSFTQLGTQYF. The CDR3 bases are TGTGCCAGCAGCTTAAGTTTTACGCAGCTAGGGACCCAGTACTTC. Together with reference TRBV7-2 and TRBJ2-5, the CDR3 gives the full variable domain: GAGVSQSPSNKVTEKGKDVELRCDPISGHTALYWYRQSLGQGLEFLIYFQGNSAPDKSGLPSDRFSAERTGGSVSTLTIQRTQQEDSAVYLCASSLSFTQLGTQYFGPGTRLLVL.

Only one count was recorded for this clonotype. The rearrangement uses TRBV2 and TRBJ2-3; 11 positions match TRBD2. Germline values: CDR1 SNHLY, CDR2 FYNNEI. The J segment lost 4 bases and the V segment lost 5 bases, leaving 5 bases of the junction unmatched. This CDR3 is 15 amino acids long. Here the CDR3 reads CASSPGLAAPDTQYF. CDR3 nucleotide sequence: TGTGCCAGCAGTCCGGGACTAGCGGCACCAGATACGCAGTATTTT.